This T cell receptor beta chain appears in the sequencing data of a study of vaccination and CD4 T cells after COVID-19. About the research overall: Investigators took post-vaccine samples a median roughly 70 days after dose two, within a range of 14 to 241.

As regards this clonotype: Its matching antigen is unknown.

Sample treatment: roughly 10-day PBMC culture with coronavirus spike peptide pools or control peptides (ViraFEST assay). ViraFEST relied on peptide pools to expand antigen-specific T cells; the TCRs were sequenced afterward. Study outcomes and limitations: In convalescent patients, a median 86.3% of post-vaccine SARS-CoV-2-reactive clones appeared only after vaccination.

With the Oncomine TCR Beta short-read assay, DNA from cultured CD4+ T cells was sequenced. Extraction of genomic DNA was performed on cultured CD4+ T cells. TCRdb passed the PCR reads through MiXCR, listing each CDR3 protein once. The sample records over 15,000 distinct CDR3 sequences, 58% being singletons. This TCR came from a human donor who had recovered from COVID-19. The specimen comprised CD4+ T cells from blood, cultured in vitro, sampled after SARS-CoV-2 vaccination.

The CDR3 loop reads CASSFSGGDVSGNTIYF. The DNA for the CDR3 is TGTGCCAGCAGTTTTTCAGGGGGCGACGTCTCTGGAAACACCATATATTTT. This sequence joins TRBV12-3 or TRBV12-4 and TRBJ1-3, with 8 bases identical to TRBD1. V lost 3 bases and J lost 0; bases outside the gene matches: 7. This CDR3 has 17 amino acids.